These T cell receptor beta chains were read from a single sample in a study of blood T cell repertoires in COVID-19. Libraries were prepared by immunoSEQ multiplex PCR; TCRdb keeps only in-frame clonotypes and omits some of them. The table includes about 180,000 clones, approximately 83% detected once. Sequencing was carried out using peripheral blood. These receptors came from a human donor with active or convalescent COVID-19. The donor label of this sample is uncertain. Both conserved end residues are part of each CDR3. A D gene is named only where the DNA matches it firmly. Clone size is shown for a subset of rows, as once, few, many or a class of expanded clone.

J gene: TRBJ2-4; clone size: -; D gene: TRBD1; V gene: TRBV2; CDR3 DNA: TGTGCCAGCAGTGTGACAGGGGGCGTCTACATTCAGTACTTC; CDR3 protein: CASSVTGGVYIQYF
J gene: TRBJ2-1; clone size: -; D gene: -; V gene: TRBV7-2; CDR3 DNA: TGTGCCAGCAGCTTAGCGCTGGGGGAAACCCTGATCGGGGGTGAGCAGTTCTTC; CDR3 protein: CASSLALGETLIGGEQFF
J gene: TRBJ2-2; clone size: -; D gene: TRBD1; V gene: TRBV27; CDR3 DNA: TGTGCCAGCAGTTCCGGACAGGGGAGTCCGGGAAGGGTTACCGGGGAGCTGTTTTTT; CDR3 protein: CASSSGQGSPGRVTGELFF
J gene: TRBJ1-2; clone size: -; D gene: TRBD1; V gene: TRBV28; CDR3 DNA: TGTGCCAGCAGTTTGGGGGGACAGAGAAGGGGAGGCTACACCTTC; CDR3 protein: CASSLGGQRRGGYTF
J gene: TRBJ1-5; clone size: -; D gene: -; V gene: TRBV18; CDR3 DNA: TGTGCCAGCTCATCTAGGGGTACCAATCAGCCCCAGCATTTT; CDR3 protein: CASSSRGTNQPQHF
J gene: TRBJ1-1; clone size: -; D gene: -; V gene: TRBV6-5; CDR3 DNA: TGTGCCAGCAGTTACCCAGGGCCAAACACTGAAGCTTTCTTT; CDR3 protein: CASSYPGPNTEAFF
J gene: TRBJ2-7; clone size: -; D gene: TRBD1; V gene: TRBV6-2/TRBV6-3; CDR3 DNA: TGTGCCAGCAGTTCTCAGGGGGATTACGAGCAGTACTTC; CDR3 protein: CASSSQGDYEQYF
J gene: TRBJ2-5; clone size: once; D gene: TRBD2; V gene: TRBV5-4; CDR3 DNA: TGTGCCAGCAGCTTGGGGGGGAGGGGAGAGACCCAGTACTTC; CDR3 protein: CASSLGGRGETQYF
J gene: TRBJ1-5; clone size: once; D gene: TRBD1; V gene: TRBV2; CDR3 DNA: TGTGCCAGCAAACCCGGACAGGCTCTCTACAATCAGCCCCAGCATTTT; CDR3 protein: CASKPGQALYNQPQHF
J gene: TRBJ1-1; clone size: -; D gene: -; V gene: TRBV6-4; CDR3 DNA: TGTGCCAGCCCTGGGGTACAGGGGAACACTGAAGCTTTCTTT; CDR3 protein: CASPGVQGNTEAFF
J gene: TRBJ1-2; clone size: -; D gene: -; V gene: TRBV4-3; CDR3 DNA: TGCGCCAGCAGCCCGACTCAAGGATCAGGGATCGGCTACACCTTC; CDR3 protein: CASSPTQGSGIGYTF
J gene: TRBJ2-3; clone size: -; D gene: -; V gene: TRBV28; CDR3 DNA: TGTGCCAGCAGTCAGCCCGGAGTGGCAGATACGCAGTATTTT; CDR3 protein: CASSQPGVADTQYF
J gene: TRBJ2-1; clone size: -; D gene: -; V gene: TRBV10-3; CDR3 DNA: TGTGCCACCACCCAACTCGCCTTAACCGCGAGCTCCTACAATGAGCAGTTCTTC; CDR3 protein: CATTQLALTASSYNEQFF
J gene: TRBJ2-7; clone size: -; D gene: -; V gene: TRBV27; CDR3 DNA: TGTGCCAGCAGTTGGGGGGATAACTACGAGCAGTACTTC; CDR3 protein: CASSWGDNYEQYF
J gene: TRBJ2-5; clone size: -; D gene: TRBD2; V gene: TRBV5-4; CDR3 DNA: TGTGCCAGCAGCTTTGGCGGGGGGGCCGAAGAGACCCAGTACTTC; CDR3 protein: CASSFGGGAEETQYF
J gene: TRBJ1-1; clone size: -; D gene: -; V gene: TRBV27; CDR3 DNA: TGTGCCAGCAGTTTCACCTGGAGGGATGAAGCTTTCTTT; CDR3 protein: CASSFTWRDEAFF
J gene: TRBJ2-1; clone size: -; D gene: -; V gene: TRBV7-9; CDR3 DNA: TGTGCCAGCAGCTTACGTTCGGGAGCAGTCAATGAGCAGTTCTTC; CDR3 protein: CASSLRSGAVNEQFF
J gene: TRBJ1-1; clone size: -; D gene: -; V gene: TRBV18; CDR3 DNA: TGTGCCAGCTCACCGGGCAGAAATGAAGCTTTCTTT; CDR3 protein: CASSPGRNEAFF
J gene: TRBJ2-7; clone size: -; D gene: -; V gene: TRBV5-1; CDR3 DNA: TGCGCCAGCAGCTTTCCAGGAACCTACGAGCAGTACTTC; CDR3 protein: CASSFPGTYEQYF
J gene: TRBJ1-6; clone size: -; D gene: TRBD1; V gene: TRBV27; CDR3 DNA: TGTGCCAGCAGTTTAGGGCAGGGGGCAAGAACACCCCTCCACTTT; CDR3 protein: CASSLGQGARTPLHF
J gene: TRBJ2-1; clone size: -; D gene: TRBD2; V gene: TRBV7-9; CDR3 DNA: TGTGCCAGCAGCGTTAGCGGGGGGGATGAGCAGTTCTTC; CDR3 protein: CASSVSGGDEQFF
J gene: TRBJ2-2; clone size: -; D gene: -; V gene: TRBV3-1/TRBV3-2; CDR3 DNA: TGTGCCAGCAGCCAAGATTGGTCAGGGGATAATGCCGGGGAGCTGTTTTTT; CDR3 protein: CASSQDWSGDNAGELFF
J gene: TRBJ2-7; clone size: -; D gene: TRBD2; V gene: TRBV5-5; CDR3 DNA: TGTGCCAGCAGCTTGATTAGCGGGAGATTTTACGAGCAGTACTTC; CDR3 protein: CASSLISGRFYEQYF
J gene: TRBJ2-3; clone size: -; D gene: -; V gene: TRBV7-2; CDR3 DNA: TGTGCCAGCAGCTTAGATCTAGCGCCGAGGGATACGCAGTATTTT; CDR3 protein: CASSLDLAPRDTQYF
J gene: TRBJ1-1; clone size: -; D gene: -; V gene: TRBV6-5; CDR3 DNA: TGTGCCAGCAGCACCCGGGAGGGCACTGAAGCTTTCTTT; CDR3 protein: CASSTREGTEAFF
J gene: TRBJ2-2; clone size: -; D gene: TRBD2; V gene: TRBV28; CDR3 DNA: TGTGCCAGCAGGCCGGGGGGGAACACCGGGGAGCTGTTTTTT; CDR3 protein: CASRPGGNTGELFF
J gene: TRBJ1-1; clone size: -; D gene: -; V gene: TRBV7-9; CDR3 DNA: TGTGCCAGCAGCTTATTGGGGCACAACACTGAAGCTTTCTTT; CDR3 protein: CASSLLGHNTEAFF
J gene: TRBJ2-1; clone size: -; D gene: -; V gene: TRBV5-6; CDR3 DNA: TGTGCCAGCCGGCGGTTCTCTAGCGACTACAATGAGCAGTTCTTC; CDR3 protein: CASRRFSSDYNEQFF
J gene: TRBJ2-4; clone size: -; D gene: -; V gene: TRBV29-1; CDR3 DNA: TGCAGCGTTGACCGACTAGCCAAAAACATTCAGTACTTC; CDR3 protein: CSVDRLAKNIQYF
J gene: TRBJ1-1; clone size: -; D gene: -; V gene: TRBV5-5; CDR3 DNA: TGTGCCAGCAGTTATCCCAGGGAGAACACTGAAGCTTTCTTT; CDR3 protein: CASSYPRENTEAFF
J gene: TRBJ2-2; clone size: -; D gene: -; V gene: TRBV5-1; CDR3 DNA: TGCGCCAGCCGCCTTCTGTTCCGGACAGAATTGACCGGGGAGCTGTTTTTT; CDR3 protein: CASRLLFRTELTGELFF
J gene: TRBJ2-1; clone size: -; D gene: TRBD1; V gene: TRBV9; CDR3 DNA: TGTGCCAGCAGCCGCCGGGACAGCCCCTACAATGAGCAGTTCTTC; CDR3 protein: CASSRRDSPYNEQFF
J gene: TRBJ1-2; clone size: -; D gene: TRBD1; V gene: TRBV6-6; CDR3 DNA: TGTGCCAGCAGTTTCCTACAGGGGAACTATGGCTACACCTTC; CDR3 protein: CASSFLQGNYGYTF
J gene: TRBJ1-4; clone size: -; D gene: TRBD1; V gene: TRBV18; CDR3 DNA: TGTGCCAGCTCTCTCCAGGGGGCACCTAATGAAAAACTGTTTTTT; CDR3 protein: CASSLQGAPNEKLFF
J gene: TRBJ1-6; clone size: -; D gene: -; V gene: TRBV4-2; CDR3 DNA: TGTGCCAGCAGCGTAGGCCTCGGGGATTCACCCCTCCACTTT; CDR3 protein: CASSVGLGDSPLHF
J gene: TRBJ2-7; clone size: -; D gene: -; V gene: TRBV28; CDR3 DNA: TGTGCCAGCAAAGCGATTCCCTACGAGCAGTACTTC; CDR3 protein: CASKAIPYEQYF
J gene: TRBJ2-1; clone size: -; D gene: -; V gene: TRBV28; CDR3 DNA: TGTGCCAGCAGTTTTCGGGGGAAGGGCGCCTACAATGAGCAGTTCTTC; CDR3 protein: CASSFRGKGAYNEQFF
J gene: TRBJ2-7; clone size: -; D gene: TRBD1; V gene: TRBV12-5; CDR3 DNA: TGTGCTAGTGCTTTGACAGGGGACTACGAGCAGTACTTC; CDR3 protein: CASALTGDYEQYF
J gene: TRBJ2-5; clone size: -; D gene: TRBD2; V gene: TRBV14; CDR3 DNA: TGTGCCAGCAGCCTTGTAGCGGGAGGGCGGGGAGAGACCCAGTACTTC; CDR3 protein: CASSLVAGGRGETQYF
J gene: TRBJ1-4; clone size: -; D gene: -; V gene: TRBV2; CDR3 DNA: TGTGCCAGCGGTCCCCGGGAGGGGAGTGAAAAACTGTTTTTT; CDR3 protein: CASGPREGSEKLFF
J gene: TRBJ1-3; clone size: -; D gene: -; V gene: TRBV18; CDR3 DNA: TGTGCCAGCTCACCAGGGGGCGGCCCTGGAAACACCATATATTTT; CDR3 protein: CASSPGGGPGNTIYF
J gene: TRBJ1-5; clone size: -; D gene: -; V gene: TRBV23-1; CDR3 DNA: TGCGCCAGCAGTCACTGGGGCCGACTGCCGAATCAGCCCCAGCATTTT; CDR3 protein: CASSHWGRLPNQPQHF